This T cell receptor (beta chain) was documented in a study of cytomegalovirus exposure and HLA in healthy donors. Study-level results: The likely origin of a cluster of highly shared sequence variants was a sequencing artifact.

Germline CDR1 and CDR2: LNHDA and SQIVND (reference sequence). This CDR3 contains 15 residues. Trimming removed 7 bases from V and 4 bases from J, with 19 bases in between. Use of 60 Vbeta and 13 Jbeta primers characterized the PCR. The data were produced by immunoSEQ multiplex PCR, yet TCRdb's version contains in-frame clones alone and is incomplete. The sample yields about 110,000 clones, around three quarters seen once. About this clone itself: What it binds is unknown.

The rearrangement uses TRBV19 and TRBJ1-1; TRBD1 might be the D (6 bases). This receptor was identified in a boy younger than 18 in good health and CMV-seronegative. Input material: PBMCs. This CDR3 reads CASTPLGGRLTEAFF. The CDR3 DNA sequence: TGTGCCAGTACCCCGCTGGGGGGGCGGCTCACTGAAGCTTTCTTT.